This T cell receptor beta chain was captured in a study of T cell responses to AZD1222 COVID-19 vaccine. V was clipped by 6 bases and J by 1 base, with 15 bases between them. Looked up from germline, CDR1 is MNHEY and CDR2 is SMNVEV (reference sequence). This CDR3 region has 15 residues. Sequenced by immunoSEQ multiplex PCR; TCRdb stores in-frame clones only, minus some. The sample holds 100,000 to 150,000 clones; just under 95% are singletons and the top ten take roughly 7%. The sequence was obtained from an adult in good health. This specimen consisted of peripheral blood, obtained on day 0 of AZD1222 vaccination. V gene TRBV27 combines with J gene TRBJ1-1; D is ambiguous. The CDR3 DNA follows: TGTGCCAGCAGAACACTCAGGCGGGAGAACACTGAAGCTTTCTTT. It encodes CASRTLRRENTEAFF.